This T cell receptor (beta chain) came from a study of blood T cell repertoires in COVID-19. Study details: The origin of the acute and convalescent COVID-19 samples was the United States, Italy and Spain. PBMCs, B-cell-depleted T cells, or T cells provided the cDNA or gDNA that made up the material.

Per the germline V gene, CDR1 is LNHDA and CDR2 is SQIVND (reference sequence). The CDR3 is 13 residues long. Trimming took off 2 bases at V and 5 bases at J, with 7 bases between the two ends. Per the original methods: The authors estimated nucleated cell counts from reference gene primer amplification. Clones were sequenced by immunoSEQ multiplex PCR, and TCRdb holds only the in-frame ones, with some missing. V, J and clone size derive from that table, while D and trimming were established from the DNA sequence. Of around 130,000 clones in the sample, about four fifths are singletons; the top ten hold 16%.

Sequenced sample: peripheral blood. The chain recombines TRBV19 with TRBJ1-5; D unclear. This TCR derives from a woman aged 50 to 65 with acute or convalescent COVID-19. The CDR3 region has the DNA TGTGCCAGTAGTATACGCTTAGATCAGCCCCAGCATTTT. Translation gives CASSIRLDQPQHF.